This TCR beta chain is from a study of cytomegalovirus exposure and HLA in healthy donors. The study's findings and limits: In vitro testing confirmed a few CMV-associated chains as specific for CMV antigens.

A multiplex PCR was run with 60 Vbeta primers and 13 Jbeta primers. The protocol was immunoSEQ multiplex PCR, while the TCRdb copy is restricted to in-frame clones and leaves out a portion. The sample includes around 200,000 clones, roughly 81% of them seen just once. Concerning this clone: Antigen: not known.

J lost 5 bases, V lost 7 bases, and 5 bases had no gene match. This CDR3 has 14 residues. Germline-derived CDR1 and CDR2 are SGHTA and FQGNSA. Sequences were obtained from PBMCs. J is TRBJ1-4 and V is TRBV7-2, with TRBD1 identical over 9 bases. The receptor was derived from a woman aged 25 to 39 in good health and CMV-seropositive. CDR3 DNA sequence: TGTGCCAGCACCGACAGGGGGTGGAATGAAAAACTGTTTTTT. Encoded protein: CASTDRGWNEKLFF.